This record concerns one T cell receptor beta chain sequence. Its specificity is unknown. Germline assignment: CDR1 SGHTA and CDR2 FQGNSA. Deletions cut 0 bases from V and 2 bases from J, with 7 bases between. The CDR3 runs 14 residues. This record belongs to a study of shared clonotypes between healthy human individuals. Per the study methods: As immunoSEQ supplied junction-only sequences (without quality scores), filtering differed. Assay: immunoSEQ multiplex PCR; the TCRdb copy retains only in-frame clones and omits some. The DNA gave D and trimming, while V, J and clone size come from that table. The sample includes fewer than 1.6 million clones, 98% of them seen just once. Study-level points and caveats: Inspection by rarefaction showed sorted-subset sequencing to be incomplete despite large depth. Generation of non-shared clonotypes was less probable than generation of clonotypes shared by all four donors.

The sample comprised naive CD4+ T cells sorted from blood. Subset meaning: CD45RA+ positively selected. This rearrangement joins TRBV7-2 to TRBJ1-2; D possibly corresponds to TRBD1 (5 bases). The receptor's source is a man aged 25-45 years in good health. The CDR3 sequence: CASSLAWGNYGYTF. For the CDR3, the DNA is TGTGCCAGCAGCTTAGCATGGGGCAACTATGGCTACACCTTC.